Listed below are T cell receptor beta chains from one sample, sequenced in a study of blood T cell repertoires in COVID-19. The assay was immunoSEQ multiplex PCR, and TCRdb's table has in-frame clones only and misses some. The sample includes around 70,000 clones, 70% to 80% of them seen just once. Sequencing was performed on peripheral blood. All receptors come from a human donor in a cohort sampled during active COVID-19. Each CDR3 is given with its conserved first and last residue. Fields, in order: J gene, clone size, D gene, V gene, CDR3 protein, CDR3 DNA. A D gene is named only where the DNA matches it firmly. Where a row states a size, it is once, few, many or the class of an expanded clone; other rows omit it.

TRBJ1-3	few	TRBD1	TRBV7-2	CASSFTGTAGNTIYF	TGTGCCAGCAGCTTTACCGGGACAGCTGGAAACACCATATATTTT
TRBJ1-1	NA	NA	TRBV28	CASSMGGFEAFF	TGTGCCAGCAGCATGGGGGGGTTTGAAGCTTTCTTT
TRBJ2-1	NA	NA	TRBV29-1	CSAYRGGNEQFF	TGCAGCGCGTACAGGGGAGGCAATGAGCAGTTCTTC
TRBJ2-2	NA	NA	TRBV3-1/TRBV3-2	CASSQGVAANTGELFF	TGTGCCAGCAGCCAAGGGGTAGCGGCTAACACCGGGGAGCTGTTTTTT
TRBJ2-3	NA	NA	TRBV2	CASSAGEEDTQYF	TGTGCCAGCAGTGCTGGAGAGGAAGATACGCAGTATTTT
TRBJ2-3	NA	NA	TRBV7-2	CASSPYRGSTPDTQYF	TGTGCCAGCAGCCCGTATCGGGGTTCGACCCCAGATACGCAGTATTTT
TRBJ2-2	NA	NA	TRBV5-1	CASSVSGFGTGELFF	TGCGCCAGCAGTGTGTCAGGGTTTGGGACCGGGGAGCTGTTTTTT
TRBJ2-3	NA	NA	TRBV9	CASSPRRAGGTDTQYF	TGTGCCAGCAGCCCTCGACGGGCAGGGGGCACAGATACGCAGTATTTT
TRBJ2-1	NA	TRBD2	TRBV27	CASSLLGLAGGPSSYNEQFF	TGTGCCAGCAGTTTATTGGGACTAGCGGGAGGCCCTAGCTCCTACAATGAGCAGTTCTTC
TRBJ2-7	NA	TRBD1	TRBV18	CASSKGQGYEQYF	TGTGCCAGCTCAAAGGGACAGGGCTACGAGCAGTACTTC
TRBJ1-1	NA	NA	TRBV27	CASSALDRSKNTEAFF	TGTGCCAGCAGTGCGCTCGACAGGTCCAAGAACACTGAAGCTTTCTTT
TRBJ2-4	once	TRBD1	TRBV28	CATEEDRGAKNIQYF	TGTGCCACGGAGGAGGACAGGGGGGCCAAAAACATTCAGTACTTC
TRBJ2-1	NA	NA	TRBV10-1	CASSPGTSTYNEQFF	TGCGCCAGCAGCCCCGGGACATCAACCTACAATGAGCAGTTCTTC
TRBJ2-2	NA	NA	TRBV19	CASSIDRGAGELFF	TGTGCCAGTAGTATCGACCGTGGAGCCGGGGAGCTGTTTTTT
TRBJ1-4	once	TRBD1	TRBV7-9	CASSPSPGQGREKLFF	TGTGCCAGCAGCCCATCACCGGGACAGGGGCGAGAAAAACTGTTTTTT
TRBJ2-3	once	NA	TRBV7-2	CASSLSLRVGGTDTQYF	TGTGCCAGCAGCTTATCCTTGCGGGTAGGCGGCACAGATACGCAGTATTTT
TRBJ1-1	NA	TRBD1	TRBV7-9	CASSLGGQVATEAFF	TGTGCCAGCAGCCTAGGGGGCCAGGTCGCAACTGAAGCTTTCTTT
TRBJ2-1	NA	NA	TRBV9	CASSPRASYNEQFF	TGTGCCAGCAGTCCCAGGGCGAGTTACAATGAGCAGTTCTTC
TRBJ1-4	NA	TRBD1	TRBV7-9	CASSTHRGRDEKLFF	TGTGCCAGCAGCACCCACAGGGGCCGAGATGAAAAACTGTTTTTT
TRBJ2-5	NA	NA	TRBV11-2	CASSLTGRETQYF	TGTGCCAGCAGCTTAACAGGGCGAGAGACCCAGTACTTC
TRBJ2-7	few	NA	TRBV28	CASSTPSGIHEQYF	TGTGCCAGCAGCACCCCTTCGGGGATCCACGAGCAGTACTTC
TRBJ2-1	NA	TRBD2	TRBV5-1	CASKTSGSSSYNEQFF	TGCGCCAGCAAGACTAGCGGCTCTAGCTCCTACAATGAGCAGTTCTTC
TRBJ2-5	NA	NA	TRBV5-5	CASSRSGEETQYF	TGTGCCAGCAGCCGATCGGGGGAAGAGACCCAGTACTTC
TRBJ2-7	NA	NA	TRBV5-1	CASSLELAYEQYF	TGCGCCAGCAGCCTGGAACTTGCCTACGAGCAGTACTTC
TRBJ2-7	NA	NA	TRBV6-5	CASSPAVGAEYEQYF	TGTGCCAGCAGTCCCGCCGTGGGGGCAGAGTACGAGCAGTACTTC
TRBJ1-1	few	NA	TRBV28	CASHPHQSVNTEAFF	TGTGCCAGCCACCCTCATCAATCGGTGAACACTGAAGCTTTCTTT
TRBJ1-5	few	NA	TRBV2	CASSEQGRGNQPQHF	TGTGCCAGCAGTGAACAGGGGAGGGGCAATCAGCCCCAGCATTTT
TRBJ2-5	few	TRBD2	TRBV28	CATFLGGGPSPQTQYF	TGTGCCACTTTTTTGGGCGGGGGGCCTTCCCCCCAGACCCAGTACTTC
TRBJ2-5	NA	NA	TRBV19	CASSIRDNSGETQYF	TGTGCCAGTAGTATCCGCGACAACAGTGGCGAGACCCAGTACTTC
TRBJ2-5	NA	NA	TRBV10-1	CASSESTQGKETQYF	TGCGCCAGCAGTGAGTCCACCCAGGGCAAAGAGACCCAGTACTTC
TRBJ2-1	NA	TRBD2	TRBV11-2	CASSLAREAYNEQFF	TGTGCCAGCAGCTTAGCGCGGGAGGCCTACAATGAGCAGTTCTTC
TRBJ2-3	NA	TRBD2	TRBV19	CASSIDFRGGDTQYF	TGTGCCAGTAGTATAGATTTTCGGGGAGGGGATACGCAGTATTTT
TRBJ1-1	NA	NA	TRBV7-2	CASSPDRLTEAFF	TGTGCCAGCAGCCCCGACAGGCTCACTGAAGCTTTCTTT
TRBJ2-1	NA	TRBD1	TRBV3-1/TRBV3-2	CASSGTGNEQFF	TGTGCCAGCAGCGGGACAGGCAATGAGCAGTTCTTC
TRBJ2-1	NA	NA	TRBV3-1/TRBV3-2	CASSQEGDPQQFF	TGTGCCAGCAGCCAAGAGGGCGACCCTCAGCAGTTCTTC
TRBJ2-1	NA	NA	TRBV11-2	CASSLDFGGANEQFF	TGTGCCAGCAGCTTAGATTTTGGGGGCGCCAATGAGCAGTTCTTC
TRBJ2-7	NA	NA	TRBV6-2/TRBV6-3	CASSYASHYEQYF	TGTGCCAGCAGTTACGCGAGCCACTACGAGCAGTACTTC
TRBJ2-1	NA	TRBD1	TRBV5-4	CASSLPDRGLDEQFF	TGTGCCAGCAGCTTGCCGGACAGGGGGCTCGATGAGCAGTTCTTC
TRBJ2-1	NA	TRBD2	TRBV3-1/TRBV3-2	CASSPLSGGPNNEQFF	TGTGCCAGCAGCCCACTTAGCGGGGGGCCGAACAATGAGCAGTTCTTC
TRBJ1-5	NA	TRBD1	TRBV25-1	CASRATGEGQPQHF	TGTGCCAGCAGAGCAACAGGGGAAGGTCAGCCCCAGCATTTT
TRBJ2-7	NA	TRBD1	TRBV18	CASSPPGDRAHEQYF	TGTGCCAGCTCACCACCAGGAGACAGGGCCCACGAGCAGTACTTC
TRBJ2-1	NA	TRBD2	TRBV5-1	CASSSRLAGGNEQFF	TGCGCCAGCAGCTCAAGACTAGCGGGAGGTAATGAGCAGTTCTTC
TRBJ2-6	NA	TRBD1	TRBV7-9	CASRQKTGTVAGANVLTF	TGTGCCAGCAGACAAAAGACCGGGACAGTCGCTGGGGCCAACGTCCTGACTTTC
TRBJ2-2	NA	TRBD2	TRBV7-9	CASSFWLAGATGELFF	TGTGCCAGCAGCTTCTGGCTAGCGGGAGCCACCGGGGAGCTGTTTTTT
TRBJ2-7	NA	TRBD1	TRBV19	CASSTNDRDEQYF	TGTGCCAGTAGTACCAACGACAGGGACGAGCAGTACTTC
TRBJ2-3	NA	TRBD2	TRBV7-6	CASSLGLAGGPDTQYF	TGTGCCAGCAGCTTAGGACTAGCGGGAGGACCAGATACGCAGTATTTT
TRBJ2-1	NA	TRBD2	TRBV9	CASSVGSGSYNEQFF	TGTGCCAGCAGCGTAGGTAGCGGGTCCTACAATGAGCAGTTCTTC
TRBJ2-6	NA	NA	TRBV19	CASSIHLAESSGANVLTF	TGTGCCAGTAGTATCCATTTGGCAGAATCGTCTGGGGCCAACGTCCTGACTTTC